This T cell receptor beta chain was captured in a study of blood T cell repertoires in COVID-19. Study context: The samples span acute and convalescent COVID-19 from the United States, Italy and Spain. T cells, B-cell-depleted T cells, or PBMCs supplied cDNA or gDNA.

As processed by the authors: It was from reference gene primer amplification that nucleated cell counts were estimated. Some clones are missing from TCRdb's copy, which holds only in-frame ones; the method was immunoSEQ multiplex PCR. The V and J calls and clone size were taken over from that table, and D and trimming were inferred from the DNA. Here the sample spans some 150,000 clones, approximately 90% being singletons. The CDR3 is 11 amino acids. From germline, CDR1 is MDHEN and CDR2 SYDVKM. The V gene is TRBV28, the J gene TRBJ2-3, with D unclear. The receptor comes from a woman aged 60-75 years who had recovered from COVID-19. Source material: peripheral blood. CDR3 sequence: CAHGFTDTQYF. The CDR3 region has the DNA TGTGCGCATGGCTTCACAGATACGCAGTATTTT.